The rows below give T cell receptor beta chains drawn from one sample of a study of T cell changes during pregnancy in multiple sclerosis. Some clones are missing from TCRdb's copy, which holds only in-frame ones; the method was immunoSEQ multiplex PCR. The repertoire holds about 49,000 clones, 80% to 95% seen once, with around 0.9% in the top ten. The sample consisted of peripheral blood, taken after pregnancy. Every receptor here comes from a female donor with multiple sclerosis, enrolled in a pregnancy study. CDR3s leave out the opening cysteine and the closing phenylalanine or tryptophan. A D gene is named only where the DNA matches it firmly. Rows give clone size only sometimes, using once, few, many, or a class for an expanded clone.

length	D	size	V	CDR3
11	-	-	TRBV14	ASSSVIGNTIY
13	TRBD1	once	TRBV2	ASLFRTGGSYEQY
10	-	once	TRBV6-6	ASSFRGRVAF
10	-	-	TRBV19	ASSIVGGGYT
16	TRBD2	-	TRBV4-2	ASSQDGWTSGGVDTQY
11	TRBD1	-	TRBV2	ASSGQGNYGYT
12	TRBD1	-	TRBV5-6	ASSAGQGTSKLF
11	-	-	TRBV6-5	ASSSSRAYEQY
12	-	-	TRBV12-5	ASGQGSANEKLF
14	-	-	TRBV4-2	ASSQAWGDSGQPQH
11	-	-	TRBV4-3	ASSQRDNQPQH
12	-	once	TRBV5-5	ASSWGAGGYGYT
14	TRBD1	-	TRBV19	ASSIVWDRADYGYT
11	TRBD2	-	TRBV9	ASSVGGVDTQY
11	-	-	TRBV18	ASSPGTGDEQY
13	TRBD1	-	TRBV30	AWRLAGTGIEKLF
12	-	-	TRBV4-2	ASSQDQTAGTRF
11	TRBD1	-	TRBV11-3	ASSFTRTGAAF
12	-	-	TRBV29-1	SVVMGGASYGYT
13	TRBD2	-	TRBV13	ASAKGRGASYEQY
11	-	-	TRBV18	ASSPRQGEKLF
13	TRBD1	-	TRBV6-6	ASSIGQGATGELF